This T cell receptor beta chain emerged from a study of cytomegalovirus exposure and HLA in healthy donors. Points on this clone: The antigen remains unidentified.

The data were produced by immunoSEQ multiplex PCR, yet TCRdb's version contains in-frame clones alone and is incomplete. In the table there are over 110,000 clones, around 84% of which are singletons. Notes on the study in general: TCR clusters originating in the first cohort tended to co-occur in the roughly 110 validation repertoires, according to a later analysis. Usually a TCR sequence was rare, but some public TCRs were found in many donors. In vitro work confirmed that a few CMV-associated chains recognize CMV antigens.

A roughly 120-subject validation cohort, separate from the 666-subject first cohort, supplied the donors. The receptor was isolated from a man aged 18 to 29 in good health and CMV-seropositive. The sample was PBMCs.

CDR3: CASSSTLPGEQYF. The CDR3, as DNA: TGTGCCAGCTCATCGACTCTTCCAGGGGAGCAGTACTTC. This chain uses TRBV18 with TRBJ2-7; D possibly corresponds to TRBD1 (5 bases). Germline V gene data show CDR1 as KGHSH and CDR2 as LQKENI. The CDR3 extends over 13 amino acids. Between the trimmed V and J ends, which lost 5 bases and 7 bases, there was a span of 15 bases.